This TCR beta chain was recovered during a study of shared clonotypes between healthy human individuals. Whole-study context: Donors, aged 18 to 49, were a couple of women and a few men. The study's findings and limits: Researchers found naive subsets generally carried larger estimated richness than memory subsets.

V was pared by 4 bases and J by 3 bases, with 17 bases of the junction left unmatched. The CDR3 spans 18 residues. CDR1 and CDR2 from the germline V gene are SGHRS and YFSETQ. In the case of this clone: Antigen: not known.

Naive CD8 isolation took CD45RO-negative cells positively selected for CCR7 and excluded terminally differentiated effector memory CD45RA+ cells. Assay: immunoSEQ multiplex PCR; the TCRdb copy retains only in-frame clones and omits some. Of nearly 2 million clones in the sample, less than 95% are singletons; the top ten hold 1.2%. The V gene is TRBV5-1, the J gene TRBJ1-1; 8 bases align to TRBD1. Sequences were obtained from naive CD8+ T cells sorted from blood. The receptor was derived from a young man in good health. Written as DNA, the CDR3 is TGCGCCAGCAGCCCGGACACAGGGGGGACTTTAGTGGACACTGAAGCTTTCTTT. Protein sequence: CASSPDTGGTLVDTEAFF.